Sequencing of this TCR beta chain was carried out in a study of cytomegalovirus exposure and HLA in healthy donors. General study points: Data from an earlier analysis indicated that most TCR beta V segments were productive either about 87% or about 30% of the time.

Germline V gives CDR1 MDHEN, CDR2 SYDVKM. Trimming stripped 7 bases from V and 3 bases from J, with 16 bases between. The CDR3 contains 14 residues. Researchers ran the PCR with 60 Vbeta and 13 Jbeta primers. Sequencing used immunoSEQ multiplex PCR; TCRdb keeps in-frame clones, though not all of them. The sample lists about 130,000 clones; approximately 89% were seen once. With regard to this clone: Its antigen remains unidentified.

This receptor was obtained from a woman in her twenties or thirties in good health and CMV-seropositive. The chain couples TRBV28 to TRBJ2-7; tentatively, D is TRBD2 (6 bases). Sequences were obtained from PBMCs. The CDR3 DNA sequence: TGTGCCAGCACCTCTAGGAGGGGCGACTACGAGCAGTACTTC. It codes for CASTSRRGDYEQYF.